Detailed here is one T cell receptor (beta chain). TCRdb's table, derived via immunoSEQ multiplex PCR, lists solely in-frame clones and lacks some. The data contain over 50,000 clones, approximately 91% of them singletons. This specimen comes from a study of T cell changes during pregnancy in multiple sclerosis. Between the trimmed V and J ends, which lost 3 bases and 1 base, there was a span of 7 bases. In germline, CDR1 is LNHDA, CDR2 SQIVND (reference sequence). The CDR3 length is 13 residues. Sequenced material: peripheral blood, taken after pregnancy. This chain uses TRBV19 with TRBJ2-7; D not certain. This receptor was obtained from a female donor with multiple sclerosis, enrolled in a pregnancy study. Here the CDR3 reads CASSIELSYEQYF. The DNA for the CDR3 is TGTGCCAGTAGTATTGAGCTGTCCTACGAGCAGTACTTC.